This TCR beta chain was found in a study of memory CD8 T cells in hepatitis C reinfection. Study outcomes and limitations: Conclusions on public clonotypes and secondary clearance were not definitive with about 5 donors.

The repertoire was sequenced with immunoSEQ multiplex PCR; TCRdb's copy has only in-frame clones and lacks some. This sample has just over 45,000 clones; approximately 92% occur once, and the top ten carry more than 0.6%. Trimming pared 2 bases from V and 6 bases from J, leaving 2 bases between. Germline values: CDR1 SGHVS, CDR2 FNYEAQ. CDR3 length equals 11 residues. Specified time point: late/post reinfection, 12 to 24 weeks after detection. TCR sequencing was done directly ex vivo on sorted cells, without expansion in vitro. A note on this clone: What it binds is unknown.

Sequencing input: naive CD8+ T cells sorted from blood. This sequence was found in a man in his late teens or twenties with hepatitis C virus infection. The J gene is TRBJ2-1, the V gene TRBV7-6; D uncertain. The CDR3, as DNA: TGTGCCAGCAGCTTACTCAATGAGCAGTTCTTC. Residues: CASSLLNEQFF. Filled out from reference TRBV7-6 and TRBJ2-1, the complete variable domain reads GAGVSQSPRYKVTKRGQDVALRCDPISGHVSLYWYRQALGQGPEFLTYFNYEAQQDKSGLPNDRFSAERPEGSISTLTIQRTEQRDSAMYRCASSLLNEQFFGPGTRLTVL.